These 15 T cell receptor beta chains were sequenced from one sample in a study of blood T cell repertoires in COVID-19. TCRdb's copy holds only in-frame clones and misses some; the assay was immunoSEQ multiplex PCR. The sample has 200,000 to 300,000 clones, 85% to 90% seen once. The sample consisted of peripheral blood. Receptor source: a man in his 60s with acute or convalescent COVID-19.

The genes are TRBV27 and TRBJ1-4; the match to TRBD1 covers 10 bases. Germline CDR1 is MNHEY and CDR2 is SMNVEV (reference sequence). Unmatched junction bases numbered 8, after V lost 5 bases and J lost 8 bases. The CDR3 extends over 15 amino acids. This chain's CDR3 is CASSPQTGGREKLFF. The CDR3 bases are TGTGCCAGCAGTCCGCAGACAGGGGGCAGGGAAAAACTGTTTTTT.

This chain joins TRBV10-3 and TRBJ1-3; D call uncertain. In germline, CDR1 is ENHRY, CDR2 SYGVKD. V lost 11 bases to trimming and J lost 8 bases, with 10 bases between them. This CDR3 has 10 amino acids. CDR3 in DNA: TGTGCCGTCAAAACGGACACCATATATTTT. Its protein product is CAVKTDTIYF.

The CDR3 loop is CASGKRGLNEQFF. Written as DNA, the CDR3 is TGTGCCAGCGGAAAGAGAGGGCTCAATGAGCAGTTCTTC. J is TRBJ2-1 and V is TRBV6-5, with D maybe TRBD2 (5 bases). The CDR3 spans 13 residues. Germline CDR1 MNHEY, CDR2 SVGAGI. Deletions cut 8 bases from V and 6 bases from J, with 14 bases between.

V gene TRBV5-1 combines with J gene TRBJ1-1, with a tentative D call TRBD1 (6 bases). The V and J ends lost 5 bases and 2 bases respectively, with 13 bases between them. The length of the CDR3 is 14 residues. From germline, CDR1 is SGHRS and CDR2 YFSETQ. Written as DNA, the CDR3 is TGCGCCAGCAGACCACAGGGCGGTAACACTGAAGCTTTCTTT. Amino acid sequence: CASRPQGGNTEAFF.

The J gene is TRBJ1-1, the V gene TRBV7-8; 8 nucleotides agree with TRBD1. Germline V CDR1 and CDR2: SGHVS, FQNEAQ. The CDR3 runs to 14 residues. V trimming: 5 bases; J trimming: 0 bases; junction bases outside the gene matches: 2. The CDR3 DNA follows: TGTGCCAGCAGCCAGACAGGGGTGAACACTGAAGCTTTCTTT. This sequence encodes CASSQTGVNTEAFF.

The chain has TRBV6-5 and TRBJ1-5, with TRBD1 matching over 7 bases. Germline V gives CDR1 MNHEY, CDR2 SVGAGI. J lost 9 bases, V lost 0 bases, and 5 bases had no gene match. The CDR3 spans 14 residues. The CDR3 loop reads CASSYSDRRPPQHF. The CDR3 DNA reads as TGTGCCAGCAGTTACTCGGACAGGAGACCGCCCCAGCATTTT.

This clone turned up a few times. V usage is TRBV6-5 and J usage is TRBJ2-7, with D possibly matching TRBD1 (5 bases). Germline loops: CDR1 MNHEY, CDR2 SVGAGI. V was clipped by 7 bases and J by 0 bases, with 10 bases between them. The CDR3 loop spans 13 amino acids. The CDR3 DNA follows: TGTGCCAGCACTGGCAGGGTCTCCTACGAGCAGTACTTC. It specifies CASTGRVSYEQYF.

This rearrangement joins TRBV5-6 to TRBJ1-2, with D uncertain. Germline values: CDR1 SGHDT, CDR2 YYEEEE. V lost 0 bases and J 4 bases, leaving 10 bases between the germline ends. The CDR3 is 14 amino acids. CDR3 sequence: CASSLGQDFYGYTF. The CDR3 DNA sequence: TGTGCCAGCAGCTTGGGTCAGGACTTCTATGGCTACACCTTC.

The V gene is TRBV7-8, the J gene TRBJ2-7; TRBD2 is a possible D gene (5 bases). Per germline, CDR1 SGHVS and CDR2 FQNEAQ. This CDR3 has 14 amino acids. V was pared by 1 base and J by 3 bases, with 10 bases between. The CDR3 sequence is CASSLGGNSYEQYF. CDR3 nucleotides: TGTGCCAGCAGCTTAGGAGGGAACAGCTACGAGCAGTACTTC.

The chain couples TRBV19 to TRBJ2-3; D call uncertain. Germline loops: CDR1 LNHDA, CDR2 SQIVND (reference sequence). V was cut by 5 bases and J by 1 base, with 7 bases left in between. This CDR3 comprises 13 residues. The CDR3 loop is CASSATGTDTQYF. The CDR3 DNA reads TGTGCCAGTAGTGCGACTGGCACAGATACGCAGTATTTT. Full variable domain (rest looked up from reference TRBV19 and TRBJ2-3): DGGITQSPKYLFRKEGQNVTLSCEQNLNHDAMYWYRQDPGQGLRLIYYSQIVNDFQKGDIAEGYSVSREKKESFPLTVTSAQKNPTAFYLCASSATGTDTQYFGPGTRLTVL.

This clone has only one observation. This sequence joins TRBV20-1 and TRBJ1-1, with D possibly TRBD1 on 5 matching bases. The CDR3 extends over 11 amino acids. Trimming cost V 6 bases and J 1 base, with 6 bases left between them. Per the germline V gene, CDR1 is DFQATT and CDR2 is SNEGSKA (reference sequence). The CDR3 reads CSAGGNTEAFF. The CDR3 bases are TGCAGTGCCGGGGGGAACACTGAAGCTTTCTTT.

This clone appeared many times. CDR3 in amino acids: CASSFLGESPLHF. For the CDR3, the DNA is TGTGCCAGTAGTTTCTTAGGGGAATCACCCCTCCACTTT. The chain is built from TRBV19 and TRBJ1-6; tentatively, D is TRBD1 (5 bases). The V gene lost 5 bases and the J gene lost 10 bases, with 12 bases spanning the gap. The CDR3 has 13 amino acids. Germline V gives CDR1 LNHDA, CDR2 SQIVND (reference sequence).

The chain joins TRBV12-5 to TRBJ2-1; 9 nucleotides match TRBD2. The CDR3 spans 17 residues. CDR1 and CDR2 (germline): LGHNT, FRNRAP. V dropped 0 bases and J dropped 6; count of bases not matched to a gene: 9. The CDR3: CASGLVLGREGSNEQFF. CDR3 bases: TGTGCTAGTGGTTTGGTACTCGGGCGGGAGGGCTCCAATGAGCAGTTCTTC.

The rearrangement links TRBV24-1 to TRBJ2-5, with 10 bases lining up with TRBD2. Germline CDR1 is KGHDR and CDR2 is SFDVKD. V lost 3 bases to trimming and J lost 5 bases; unmatched junction nucleotides: 5. CDR3 size: 15 residues. CDR3 loop: CATSDASGSWETQYF. Here the CDR3 DNA reads TGTGCCACCAGTGATGCTAGCGGGAGTTGGGAGACCCAGTACTTC.

The rearrangement links TRBV5-1 to TRBJ1-2; 7 nucleotides line up with TRBD1. In germline, CDR1 is SGHRS, CDR2 YFSETQ. The CDR3 covers 15 residues. V lost 5 bases to trimming and J lost 6 bases; unmatched junction nucleotides: 13. CDR3 coding DNA: TGCGCCAGCAGAGCAATAGAGGGGACAGAGGATGGCTACACCTTC. It yields the protein CASRAIEGTEDGYTF.